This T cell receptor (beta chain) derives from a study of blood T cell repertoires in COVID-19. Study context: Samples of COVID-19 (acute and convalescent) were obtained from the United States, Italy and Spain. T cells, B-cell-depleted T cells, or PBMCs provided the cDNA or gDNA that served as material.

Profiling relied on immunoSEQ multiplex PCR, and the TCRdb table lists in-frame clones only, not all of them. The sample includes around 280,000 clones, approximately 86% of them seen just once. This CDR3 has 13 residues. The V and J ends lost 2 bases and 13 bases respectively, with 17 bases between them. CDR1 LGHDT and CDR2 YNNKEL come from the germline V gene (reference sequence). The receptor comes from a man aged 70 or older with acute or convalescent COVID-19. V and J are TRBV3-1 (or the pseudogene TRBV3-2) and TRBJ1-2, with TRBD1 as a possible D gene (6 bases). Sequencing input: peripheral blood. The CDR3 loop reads CASSQPFTGTSTF. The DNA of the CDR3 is TGTGCCAGCAGCCAACCATTTACCGGGACAAGCACCTTC.